This entry describes one T cell receptor beta chain. Its target is not known. These data belong to a study of cytomegalovirus exposure and HLA in healthy donors. The PCR made use of 60 Vbeta and 13 Jbeta primers. Sequencing was performed with immunoSEQ multiplex PCR; in TCRdb, only in-frame clones are kept and a portion is missing. The sample holds 170,000 or so clones, 86% seen once. Study results and limitations: Rarity marked most TCR sequences, yet some public TCRs occurred in many donors.

V gave up 3 bases and J gave up 2 bases; unmatched junction bases: 13. Germline CDR1 reads MDHEN; CDR2 reads SYDVKM. This CDR3 is 18 amino acids long. This clonotype was obtained from a woman between 18 and 29 years old in good health and CMV-seronegative. The chain has TRBV28 and TRBJ1-3; TRBD1 matches at 7 bases. The sequenced sample was PBMCs. The CDR3 spells CASSLWTGPFRAGNTIYF. The CDR3 nucleotides are TGTGCCAGCAGTTTGTGGACAGGCCCCTTTCGGGCTGGAAACACCATATATTTT. The full variable domain, completed using reference TRBV28 and TRBJ1-3, is DVKVTQSSRYLVKRTGEKVFLECVQDMDHENMFWYRQDPGLGLRLIYFSYDVKMKEKGDIPEGYSVSREKKERFSLILESASTNQTSMYLCASSLWTGPFRAGNTIYFGEGSWLTVV.